This T cell receptor beta chain appears in the sequencing data of a study of T cell clusters in autoimmune cytopenias. Study observations and caveats: Exclusive TRB clusters were approximately 3-fold more numerous in healthy donors than in active autoimmune hepatitis. Physiological T cell clusters of healthy donors were apparently absent in primary autoimmune cytopenia patients.

The CDR3 has 13 residues. Per the germline V gene, CDR1 is GTSNPN and CDR2 is SVGIG (reference sequence). One tube held mixed TRB-A and TRB-B primer pools for touch-down PCR. One entry per CDR3 protein, without DNA, is what TCRdb gives after re-calling the multiplex PCR reads. Its table lists roughly 3,900 distinct CDR3 sequences. TRB was amplified from around 0.25 ug of peripheral blood genomic DNA per sample. This clonotype is medium-sized by frequency. No antigen is known for it. The sequenced material came from peripheral blood. This TCR was recovered from a human donor with an autoimmune cytopenia or autoimmune hepatitis (not recorded which). The V gene is TRBV30, the J gene TRBJ2-3. CDR3 region: CAWSVGAGVTQYF.